The 32 T cell receptor beta chains reported below all come from one sample, sequenced in a study of shared clonotypes between healthy human individuals (TCRdb year 2020). Library creation used the immunoSEQ multiplex PCR assay. What TCRdb holds here is the immuneACCESS table cut down to in-frame rearrangements. Part of the clones is not present; checked against another copy, under half of the missing clones reflect an unresolved V gene, and the others are unexplained. For this sample there are 1.4 million to 1.5 million clones; 96% appear just once. Roughly 1.2% of the sample goes to the ten largest clones. Sequenced: naive CD4+ T cells sorted from blood. The cell subset or site label, as the study defines it: CD45RA+ positively selected. These receptors came from a man aged 25-40 years in good health.

The chain recombines TRBV6-5 with TRBJ2-7; maybe TRBD1 (6 bases). There are 13 residues in the CDR3. V lost 2 bases, J lost 4 bases, and 9 bases lay in between. The V gene's germline CDR1 is MNHEY and CDR2 SVGAGI. CDR3 bases: TGTGCCAGCAGTTACCTGACAGGATACGAGCAGTACTTC. Protein: CASSYLTGYEQYF.

This chain uses TRBV2 with TRBJ2-5; D possibly corresponds to TRBD1 (6 bases). This CDR3 is built from 14 residues. Trimming left V 7 bases short and J 2 bases short, with 14 bases between. The germline gives CDR1 SNHLY, CDR2 FYNNEI. The CDR3 DNA reads as TGTGCCAGCATGGCCAGGGGATCTCAAGAGACCCAGTACTTC. Translating gives CASMARGSQETQYF.

The chain joins TRBV10-1 to TRBJ1-2; D not certain. CDR3 length: 13 amino acids. Germline CDR1 and CDR2: WNHNN and SYGVQD (reference sequence). V was pared by 6 bases and J by 3 bases, with 11 bases between. The CDR3 reads CASSLGRYYGYTF. As DNA, the CDR3 is TGCGCCAGCAGCCTCGGACGGTACTATGGCTACACCTTC.

The chain couples TRBV10-3 to TRBJ2-4; D may be TRBD2 (6 bases). Germline CDR1 reads ENHRY; CDR2 reads SYGVKD. Trimming took off 2 bases at V and 9 bases at J, with 11 bases between the two ends. The CDR3 contains 13 residues. CDR3 protein: CAISEAGGIIQYF. DNA for the CDR3: TGTGCCATCAGTGAGGCCGGCGGGATCATTCAGTACTTC.

The CDR3 nucleotides read TGTGCCAGCAGCTTAGTCCCGGACAGTTCCTACGAGCAGTACTTC. The encoded protein is CASSLVPDSSYEQYF. The V call is TRBV11-3, the J call TRBJ2-7; a weak D match, TRBD1 (6 bases). Germline CDR1 reads SGHNT; CDR2 reads YENEEA. The CDR3 has 15 residues. The V end was cut by 1 base, the J end by 1 base, with 11 bases between.

The chain is built from TRBV5-1 and TRBJ2-1; TRBD2 might be the D (5 bases). The CDR3 loop spans 15 amino acids. The germline CDR1 and CDR2 sequences are SGHRS and YFSETQ. V shed 5 bases and J shed 5 bases, with 17 bases lying between them. This CDR3 is CASSYLSTRDNEQFF. The CDR3 DNA reads TGCGCCAGCAGTTATTTATCTACGCGGGACAATGAGCAGTTCTTC.

The V and J genes are TRBV5-8 and TRBJ2-1; the D is unclear. CDR3 length: 15 residues. CDR1 is SGHTS and CDR2 is YDEGEE in the germline V gene. Trimming cost V 4 bases and J 0 bases, with 11 bases left between them. The CDR3 nucleotides are TGTGCCAGCAGCCTGGGATCAAGCTCCTACAATGAGCAGTTCTTC. Translation: CASSLGSSSYNEQFF.

The chain couples TRBV27 to TRBJ2-7; 7 bases map to TRBD2. CDR1 MNHEY and CDR2 SMNVEV come from the germline V gene (reference sequence). CDR3 size: 14 residues. The junction had 3 bases not matched to a gene; V was cut back by 3 bases and J by 1 base. This CDR3 is CASSFGGSSYEQYF. The CDR3 nucleotides are TGTGCCAGCAGTTTCGGCGGGAGTTCCTACGAGCAGTACTTC.

DNA for the CDR3: TGTGCCAGCTCACCACAGTCCGGGAATGAAAAACTGTTTTTT. Translating gives CASSPQSGNEKLFF. The chain is built from TRBV18 and TRBJ1-4; unclear D gene. This CDR3 comprises 14 residues. The germline V gene encodes CDR1 KGHSH and CDR2 LQKENI. Trimming removed 1 base at V and 5 bases at J, with 8 bases between.

V gene TRBV5-5 combines with J gene TRBJ2-5; D unresolved. Trimming cost V 0 bases and J 5 bases, with 14 bases left between them. The germline gives CDR1 SGHKS, CDR2 YYEKEE (reference sequence). This CDR3 has 15 residues. The CDR3 loop reads CASSLGASGWETQYF. The CDR3 nucleotides are TGTGCCAGCAGCTTGGGCGCGTCAGGCTGGGAGACCCAGTACTTC.

CDR3 nucleotides: TGTGCCACCAAGGGGGGAGCGGGAGGGTATGGAGATACGCAGTATTTT. Its translation is CATKGGAGGYGDTQYF. This sequence joins TRBV27 and TRBJ2-3; 10 bases are shared with TRBD2. This CDR3 has 16 residues. Trimming removed 10 bases from V and 5 bases from J; junction bases left unmatched: 15. The germline V gene has CDR1 MNHEY and CDR2 SMNVEV (reference sequence).

This chain uses TRBV5-1 with TRBJ2-5; D is undetermined. V lost 4 bases, J lost 2 bases, and 12 bases lay in between. Per germline, CDR1 SGHRS and CDR2 YFSETQ. This CDR3 has 14 amino acids. The CDR3 here is CASSPSAVQETQYF. The CDR3 DNA follows: TGCGCCAGCAGCCCCAGTGCGGTTCAAGAGACCCAGTACTTC.

V and J are TRBV7-9 and TRBJ2-7; D might be TRBD1 (6 bases). The CDR3 has 14 residues. Per the germline V gene, CDR1 is SEHNR and CDR2 is FQNEAQ (reference sequence). Trimming stripped 3 bases from V and 7 bases from J, with 16 bases between. The CDR3 coding sequence is TGTGCCAGCAGCTTGGACAGTACCCCCTGGGAGCAGTACTTC. Residues: CASSLDSTPWEQYF.

V gene TRBV28 combines with J gene TRBJ2-7, with D perhaps matching TRBD1 or TRBD2 (5 bases each). V dropped 4 bases and J dropped 2 bases, with 15 bases sitting between them. This CDR3 has 15 residues. CDR1 is MDHEN, CDR2 SYDVKM, per germline. CDR3 loop: CASSYPGRKPYEQYF. The CDR3 DNA sequence: TGTGCCAGCAGTTATCCGGGACGGAAACCCTACGAGCAGTACTTC.

The chain employs TRBV5-1 and TRBJ2-2, with D possibly TRBD1 on 8 matching bases. V lost 8 bases, J lost 7 bases, and 18 bases lay in between. There are 14 residues in the CDR3. The V gene's germline CDR1 is SGHRS and CDR2 YFSETQ. CDR3 residues: CASGQGGRGGELFF. CDR3 nucleotides: TGCGCCAGTGGACAGGGAGGGCGCGGCGGGGAGCTGTTTTTT.

J is TRBJ1-4 and V is TRBV29-1; D call uncertain. This CDR3 has 12 amino acids. V gave up 6 bases and J gave up 4 bases, with 9 bases separating them. Germline V lookup: CDR1 SQVTM, CDR2 ANQGSEA. The CDR3 nucleotides read TGCAGCGTGCAACCTGGTAATGAAAAACTGTTTTTT. This encodes CSVQPGNEKLFF.

The chain uses TRBV5-1 and TRBJ1-2; 7 bases map to TRBD1. The V segment lost 0 bases and the J segment 6 bases; nucleotides outside the gene matches: 2. The length of the CDR3 is 13 residues. Germline V gene data show CDR1 as SGHRS and CDR2 as YFSETQ. The CDR3 here is CASSLEGGHGYTF. The CDR3 bases are TGCGCCAGCAGCTTGGAAGGGGGCCATGGCTACACCTTC.

This clone was picked up one time. The rearrangement joins TRBV7-2 to TRBJ2-2, with D unclear. V gave up 1 base and J gave up 1 base, with 10 bases separating them. The CDR3 runs 16 residues. Germline V gene data show CDR1 as SGHTA and CDR2 as FQGNSA. This chain's CDR3 is CASSLESWRNTGELFF. CDR3 coding DNA: TGTGCCAGCAGCTTAGAATCCTGGCGGAACACCGGGGAGCTGTTTTTT.

The rearrangement uses TRBV10-1 and TRBJ2-1; D possibly corresponds to TRBD2 (6 bases). The V gene's germline CDR1 is WNHNN and CDR2 SYGVQD (reference sequence). The CDR3 has 23 residues. V was clipped by 8 bases and J by 1 base, with 39 bases between them. The CDR3 DNA reads TGCGCCAGCCCCCAGATCTGCTACCCCGGGACTCGGCCCCCCTTTTGGTCCTACAATGAGCAGTTCTTC. As protein: CASPQICYPGTRPPFWSYNEQFF.

CDR3 amino acids: CASRPTGKVYYGYTF. Here the CDR3 DNA reads TGTGCCAGCAGACCAACAGGGAAAGTTTACTATGGCTACACCTTC. The rearrangement joins TRBV13 to TRBJ1-2, with a weak D call TRBD1 (6 bases). Germline CDR1 is PRHDT and CDR2 is FYEKMQ (reference sequence). CDR3 length equals 15 residues. The V gene lost 6 bases and the J gene lost 3 bases, with 17 bases spanning the gap.

The gene calls are TRBV6-1 and TRBJ1-3; D gene unclear. With 11 bases removed from V and 0 bases from J, the gap between germline ends came to 14 bases. The CDR3 runs to 14 residues. In germline, CDR1 is MNHNS, CDR2 SASEGT. CDR3: CASNPLSSGNTIYF. For the CDR3, the DNA is TGTGCCTCTAACCCCCTCAGCTCTGGAAACACCATATATTTT.

This clone was recorded once. The J gene is TRBJ1-1, the V gene TRBV29-1; 9 bases fit TRBD1. Trimming took 6 bases from V and 3 from J; bases not matched to a gene: 5. This CDR3 is 13 amino acids long. Germline assignment: CDR1 SQVTM and CDR2 ANQGSEA. CDR3 loop: CSVATGGDTEAFF. DNA of the CDR3: TGCAGCGTAGCGACAGGGGGTGACACTGAAGCTTTCTTT.

The V call is TRBV2, the J call TRBJ1-1; D remains unclear. This CDR3 contains 11 residues. Germline V lookup: CDR1 SNHLY, CDR2 FYNNEI. V shed 3 bases and J shed 11 bases, with 10 bases lying between them. This chain's CDR3 is CASSESLPAFF. CDR3 bases: TGTGCCAGCAGTGAGAGCCTCCCGGCTTTCTTT.

This sequence joins TRBV18 and TRBJ1-2; D is undetermined. The CDR3 extends over 13 amino acids. CDR1 and CDR2 (germline): KGHSH, LQKENI. The germline V and J ends were trimmed by 0 bases and 4 bases, with 6 bases remaining between them. CDR3 sequence (DNA): TGTGCCAGCTCACCACCGTCCTCCTATGGCTACACCTTC. Its translation: CASSPPSSYGYTF.

This clone was detected once. This rearrangement joins TRBV7-9 to TRBJ2-1, with D perhaps TRBD1 or TRBD2 (7 bases each). The CDR3 has 15 residues. The V and J ends lost 4 bases and 5 bases respectively, with 15 bases between them. Germline V lookup: CDR1 SEHNR, CDR2 FQNEAQ (reference sequence). CDR3 amino acids: CASSSRQGGDNEQFF. As DNA, the CDR3 is TGTGCCAGCAGCTCCAGACAGGGAGGGGACAATGAGCAGTTCTTC.

The chain combines TRBV28 with TRBJ2-3, with TRBD2 matching over 10 bases. The germline CDR1 and CDR2 sequences are MDHEN and SYDVKM. This CDR3 has 16 residues. V dropped 5 bases and J dropped 4; count of bases not matched to a gene: 9. In DNA, the CDR3 is TGTGCCAGCAGTCTCCTCCCTAGCGGGAGCTCAGATACGCAGTATTTT. This gives the protein CASSLLPSGSSDTQYF.

For this clone: The same CDR3 arises from other DNA sequences in this sample as well. This chain connects TRBV6-5 to TRBJ2-7; D is perhaps TRBD1 (6 bases). This CDR3 contains 13 residues. Germline V CDR1 and CDR2: MNHEY, SVGAGI. V lost 6 bases and J lost 4, with 13 bases in between. CDR3 sequence: CASSRTVDYEQYF. CDR3 DNA: TGTGCCAGCAGCAGGACAGTAGATTACGAGCAGTACTTC.

Of note for this clone: This sample also contains other DNA sequences that code for the same CDR3. This chain connects TRBV5-6 to TRBJ2-7; no reliable D call. Looked up from germline, CDR1 is SGHDT and CDR2 is YYEEEE. The CDR3 runs to 13 residues. V lost 0 bases and J lost 0, with 4 bases in between. DNA of the CDR3: TGTGCCAGCAGCTTGGCTTTCTCCTACGAGCAGTACTTC. Its translation: CASSLAFSYEQYF.

This chain connects TRBV6-6 to TRBJ2-7; weak D call: TRBD1 (5 bases). Trimming stripped 2 bases from V and 1 base from J, with 9 bases between. Per germline, CDR1 MNHNY and CDR2 SVGAGI (reference sequence). This CDR3 contains 14 residues. CDR3 region: CASSYLQVSYEQYF. The CDR3 nucleotides are TGTGCCAGCAGTTACCTACAGGTATCCTACGAGCAGTACTTC.

The gene calls are TRBV28 and TRBJ2-6, with D unresolved. Germline V gene lookup returns CDR1 MDHEN and CDR2 SYDVKM. Trimming took 5 bases from V and 4 from J, leaving 9 bases between them. This CDR3 contains 14 residues. The CDR3 DNA reads as TGTGCCAGCAGTCCCCTCGGGGGGGCCAACGTCCTGACTTTC. Protein sequence: CASSPLGGANVLTF.

The CDR3 region has the DNA TGTGCCAGCAGTGAAAGGACAGGGGAAGCTTTCTTT. This codes for CASSERTGEAFF. This sequence joins TRBV2 and TRBJ1-1; 8 bases are a match to TRBD1. Losses at the gene ends were 2 bases for V and 8 bases for J; bases not matched to a gene: 1. The germline gives CDR1 SNHLY, CDR2 FYNNEI. The CDR3 runs 12 residues.

The chain joins TRBV5-6 to TRBJ2-1; D is uncertain. This CDR3 contains 15 residues. Germline V gene sequence: CDR1 SGHDT, CDR2 YYEEEE. The germline V and J ends were trimmed by 2 bases and 4 bases, with 13 bases remaining between them. The CDR3 sequence is CASSFGARLYNEQFF. CDR3 sequence (DNA): TGTGCCAGCAGCTTTGGAGCGAGATTATACAATGAGCAGTTCTTC.